The 11 T cell receptor beta chains listed next were all sequenced from one sample in a study of tissue T cells after allogeneic stem cell transplantation. Here immunoSEQ multiplex PCR was the method, and the copy in TCRdb shows in-frame clones only, minus some. The table has 4,500 to 7,000 clones, about 82% seen once. The sample in question was blood, obtained before transplantation. These receptors originate from a man aged 35-69 years who later had graft-versus-host disease after an allogeneic stem cell transplant.

The chain uses TRBV5-4 and TRBJ2-3; a weak D match, TRBD1 (6 bases). V shed 3 bases and J shed 6 bases, with 11 bases lying between them. Germline lookup yields CDR1 SGHNT and CDR2 YYREEE (reference sequence). CDR3 length: 13 amino acids. The CDR3 DNA reads TGTGCCAGCAGCTCCCCGAGGGGGGATACGCAGTATTTT. Protein: CASSSPRGDTQYF. Together with reference TRBV5-4 and TRBJ2-3, the CDR3 gives the full variable domain: ETGVTQSPTHLIKTRGQQVTLRCSSQSGHNTVSWYQQALGQGPQFIFQYYREEENGRGNFPPRFSGLQFPNYSSELNVNALELDDSALYLCASSSPRGDTQYFGPGTRLTVL.

This clone was detected only a few times. The rearrangement links TRBV5-1 to TRBJ2-2; tentative D call: TRBD1 (6 bases). Trimming took off 7 bases at V and 1 base at J, with 11 bases between the two ends. CDR3 length equals 14 residues. In germline, CDR1 is SGHRS, CDR2 YFSETQ. The CDR3 loop is CASGWGQNTGELFF. For the CDR3, the DNA is TGCGCCAGCGGGTGGGGACAGAACACCGGGGAGCTGTTTTTT.

The rearrangement links TRBV3-1 (or the pseudogene TRBV3-2) to TRBJ1-4; D unresolved. Germline CDR1 and CDR2: LGHDT and YNNKEL (reference sequence). The CDR3 is 14 amino acids. V lost 2 bases and J 0 bases, leaving 4 bases between the germline ends. The CDR3 bases are TGTGCCAGCAGCCAAAGGGCAACTAATGAAAAACTGTTTTTT. As protein: CASSQRATNEKLFF.

V usage is TRBV4-2 and J usage is TRBJ1-1; D unclear. Trimming pared 0 bases from V and 3 bases from J, leaving 11 bases between. Germline V CDR1 and CDR2: LGHNA, YNFKEQ. The CDR3 runs 15 residues. The CDR3 sequence: CASSQDGGGDTEAFF. The DNA for the CDR3 is TGTGCCAGCAGCCAAGATGGAGGCGGGGACACTGAAGCTTTCTTT.

The chain uses TRBV6-1 and TRBJ1-5; 9 nucleotides match TRBD1. The J segment lost 6 bases and the V segment lost 2 bases, leaving 8 bases of the junction unmatched. CDR3 size: 16 residues. Per the germline V gene, CDR1 is MNHNS and CDR2 is SASEGT. The CDR3 region has the DNA TGTGCCAGCAGTGAATTTTTGGGACAGGGAGGTCAGCCCCAGCATTTT. Its protein is CASSEFLGQGGQPQHF.

CDR3 sequence: CASLWLGTQYF. CDR3 coding DNA: TGTGCCAGCCTTTGGCTGGGTACGCAGTATTTT. This chain connects TRBV19 to TRBJ2-3; D unclear. V lost 9 bases, J lost 8 bases, and 12 bases lay in between. This CDR3 region has 11 residues. Per the germline V gene, CDR1 is LNHDA and CDR2 is SQIVND (reference sequence).

V and J are TRBV5-1 and TRBJ2-1; D uncertain. The CDR3 extends over 14 amino acids. Trimming cost V 1 base and J 3 bases, with 8 bases left between them. Germline loops: CDR1 SGHRS, CDR2 YFSETQ. The CDR3 loop is CASSLKGYYNEQFF. In DNA form, the CDR3 reads TGCGCCAGCAGCTTGAAGGGCTACTACAATGAGCAGTTCTTC.

The rearrangement joins TRBV6-2 or TRBV6-3 to TRBJ2-1; 11 nucleotides match TRBD2. This CDR3 has 16 amino acids. From germline, CDR1 is MNHEY and CDR2 SVGEGT. V was clipped by 5 bases and J by 2 bases; unmatched bases: 5. The CDR3 DNA reads TGTGCCAGCAGTCGAATTAGCGGGGGGGCCTACAATGAGCAGTTCTTC. Translation gives CASSRISGGAYNEQFF.

This clone was counted between two and nine times. J is TRBJ2-2 and V is TRBV9, with 10 positions matching TRBD2. Unmatched junction bases numbered 8, after V lost 4 bases and J lost 2 bases. Germline V gene sequence: CDR1 SGDLS, CDR2 YYNGEE. The CDR3 consists of 17 residues. In DNA form, the CDR3 reads TGTGCCAGCAGCCCACGTCTAGCGGGGGATAACACCGGGGAGCTGTTTTTT. It codes for CASSPRLAGDNTGELFF.

The chain is built from TRBV3-1 (or the pseudogene TRBV3-2) and TRBJ2-5; D possibly corresponds to TRBD1 (5 bases). V was cut by 4 bases and J by 3 bases, with 6 bases left in between. Germline V gives CDR1 LGHDT, CDR2 YNNKEL (reference sequence). CDR3 length: 12 amino acids. In DNA, the CDR3 is TGTGCCAGCAGCCCCAGGGAAGAGACCCAGTACTTC. It encodes CASSPREETQYF.

The chain is built from TRBV7-3 and TRBJ2-5; TRBD2 is a possible D gene (6 bases). This CDR3 spans 14 amino acids. Deletions cut 5 bases from V and 7 bases from J, with 17 bases between. The germline V gene encodes CDR1 SGHTA and CDR2 FQGTGA. CDR3 in amino acids: CASSPGEAGGTQYF. The CDR3 nucleotides are TGTGCCAGCAGCCCCGGGGAGGCTGGGGGGACCCAGTACTTC.